Shown below are 27 T cell receptor beta chains from a single sample sequenced in a study of CD8 T cells in Susac syndrome. RNA was extracted with the RNeasy kit, and a quantity of roughly 0.5 to 1 ug was reverse transcribed using random hexamers. TCRdb reprocessed the immunoSEQ multiplex PCR reads with MiXCR, giving one entry per CDR3 protein. The sample has about 180,000 distinct CDR3 sequences, around 94% seen once. The sequenced sample was CD4+ T cells from PBMCs. These receptors were collected from a human donor with Susac syndrome.

CDR3 in DNA: TGCAGTGCTGACAGGGTTGGAAATGAAAAACTGTTTTTT. It codes for CSADRVGNEKLFF. The chain employs TRBV20-1 and TRBJ1-4; 7 bases are shared with TRBD1. The V gene's germline CDR1 is DFQATT and CDR2 SNEGSKA (reference sequence). The CDR3 extends over 13 amino acids. Unmatched junction bases numbered 5, after V lost 5 bases and J lost 5 bases.

The chain uses TRBV15 and TRBJ2-3; the match to TRBD2 covers 8 bases. The CDR3 is 16 amino acids. J lost 0 bases, V lost 0 bases, and 2 bases had no gene match. Germline V gene lookup returns CDR1 LNHNV and CDR2 YYDKDF (reference sequence). In DNA, the CDR3 is TGTGCCACCAGCAGAGATCTAGCGGGTAGCACAGATACGCAGTATTTT. This sequence encodes CATSRDLAGSTDTQYF.

V gene TRBV15 combines with J gene TRBJ2-1, with a weak D call TRBD2 (6 bases). V lost 0 bases and J 9 bases, leaving 18 bases between the germline ends. The CDR3 is 16 residues long. Germline V CDR1 and CDR2: LNHNV, YYDKDF (reference sequence). The CDR3 loop reads CATSREAGPPGTEQFF. The CDR3 DNA sequence: TGTGCCACCAGCAGAGAGGCGGGACCGCCGGGGACTGAGCAGTTCTTC.

The chain joins TRBV11-1 to TRBJ1-2; possibly TRBD1 for D (5 bases). There are 15 residues in the CDR3. Germline V lookup: CDR1 SGHAT, CDR2 FQDESV (reference sequence). Trimming removed 5 bases from V and 1 base from J, with 14 bases in between. The CDR3 DNA follows: TGTGCCAGCAGCGCCTATTTCGGGGGTAACTATGGCTACACCTTC. This gives the protein CASSAYFGGNYGYTF.

This chain connects TRBV13 to TRBJ2-7; the match to TRBD1 covers 9 bases. The V gene end was trimmed by 4 bases and the J gene end by 2 bases; junction bases not matched to a gene: 3. This CDR3 region has 14 residues. The V gene's germline CDR1 is PRHDT and CDR2 FYEKMQ (reference sequence). The CDR3 DNA reads as TGTGCCAGCAGCTCGACAGGGGGGACCTACGAGCAGTACTTC. Translated, it gives CASSSTGGTYEQYF. The full variable domain, with the rest looked up from reference TRBV13 and TRBJ2-7, is AAGVIQSPRHLIKEKRETATLKCYPIPRHDTVYWYQQGPGQDPQFLISFYEKMQSDKGSIPDRFSAQQFSDYHSELNMSSLELGDSALYFCASSSTGGTYEQYFGPGTRLTVT.

This chain links TRBV5-4 with TRBJ1-1; D is unresolved. Per germline, CDR1 SGHNT and CDR2 YYREEE (reference sequence). V was cut by 5 bases and J by 4 bases, with 21 bases left in between. CDR3 length: 16 amino acids. DNA of the CDR3: TGTGCCAGCAGAGCTCACCTTTATATCCCGAGCACTGAAGCTTTCTTT. Its protein is CASRAHLYIPSTEAFF. Looking up the rest from reference TRBV5-4 and TRBJ1-1 gives the full variable domain: ETGVTQSPTHLIKTRGQQVTLRCSSQSGHNTVSWYQQALGQGPQFIFQYYREEENGRGNFPPRFSGLQFPNYSSELNVNALELDDSALYLCASRAHLYIPSTEAFFGQGTRLTVV.

The chain is built from TRBV29-1 and TRBJ2-1; 7 positions match TRBD2. Germline V CDR1 and CDR2: SQVTM, ANQGSEA. V trimming: 2 bases; J trimming: 2 bases; junction bases outside the gene matches: 9. CDR3 length equals 16 residues. The CDR3 here is CSVESPKAGAYNEQFF. The CDR3 DNA is TGCAGCGTTGAAAGCCCTAAGGCGGGGGCCTACAATGAGCAGTTCTTC.

V and J are TRBV7-2 and TRBJ2-5, with 9 positions matching TRBD1. Germline assignment: CDR1 SGHTA and CDR2 FQGNSA. J lost 4 bases, V lost 4 bases, and 7 bases had no gene match. There are 15 residues in the CDR3. The CDR3 loop reads CASSWGQGGRETQYF. The CDR3 DNA is TGTGCCAGCAGCTGGGGACAGGGAGGGAGAGAGACCCAGTACTTC. Full variable domain (outside the CDR3, taken from reference TRBV7-2 and TRBJ2-5): GAGVSQSPSNKVTEKGKDVELRCDPISGHTALYWYRQSLGQGLEFLIYFQGNSAPDKSGLPSDRFSAERTGGSVSTLTIQRTQQEDSAVYLCASSWGQGGRETQYFGPGTRLLVL.

This clonotype was seen once. This chain uses TRBV13 with TRBJ1-3; D call uncertain. The germline gives CDR1 PRHDT, CDR2 FYEKMQ (reference sequence). The CDR3 runs to 16 residues. V lost 2 bases and J 4 bases, leaving 15 bases between the germline ends. CDR3 residues: CASSLNLGPAGNTIYF. CDR3 bases: TGTGCCAGCAGCTTAAACCTCGGCCCTGCGGGAAACACCATATATTTT.

This clonotype was recorded once. The rearrangement joins TRBV29-1 to TRBJ2-1; no definite D call. The CDR3 runs 10 residues. CDR1 and CDR2 (germline): SQVTM, ANQGSEA. The germline V and J ends were trimmed by 7 bases and 8 bases, with 9 bases remaining between them. The CDR3 DNA sequence: TGCAGCGCCCGTAGTGATGAGCAGTTCTTC. It yields the protein CSARSDEQFF.

The chain has TRBV4-1 and TRBJ1-5; no firm D call. V was clipped by 0 bases and J by 6 bases, with 6 bases between them. The CDR3 spans 13 residues. Germline lookup yields CDR1 MGHRA and CDR2 YSYEKL. CDR3 nucleotide sequence: TGCGCCAGCAGCCAAGATCGACGTCAGCCCCAGCATTTT. Its protein is CASSQDRRQPQHF.

This clonotype was observed once. The chain couples TRBV4-3 to TRBJ2-7; D is ambiguous. From germline, CDR1 is LGHNA and CDR2 YSLEER. V dropped 4 bases and J dropped 4 bases, with 14 bases sitting between them. The CDR3 loop spans 14 amino acids. The DNA of the CDR3 is TGCGCCAGCAGCCCTGGAAGACTGTCGTACGAGCAGTACTTC. This codes for CASSPGRLSYEQYF.

V and J are TRBV6-4 and TRBJ2-7; a weak D match, TRBD1 (5 bases). V lost 3 bases and J lost 4, with 13 bases in between. CDR3 size: 14 residues. Germline V gives CDR1 MRHNA, CDR2 SNTAGT. CDR3 sequence reads: CASSEVLGVYEQYF. The DNA of the CDR3 is TGTGCCAGCAGTGAGGTTCTAGGGGTGTACGAGCAGTACTTC.

The V and J genes are TRBV4-2 and TRBJ1-2, with D uncertain. This CDR3 has 14 residues. Trimming stripped 0 bases from V and 6 bases from J, with 11 bases between. Germline V gene lookup returns CDR1 LGHNA and CDR2 YNFKEQ. The CDR3 DNA reads TGTGCCAGCAGCCAAGATTTTTTGCCAGATGGCTACACCTTC. Protein product: CASSQDFLPDGYTF.

The chain employs TRBV7-7 and TRBJ2-5, with 9 bases that match TRBD2. Trimming took 1 base from V and 1 from J; bases not matched to a gene: 7. CDR1 and CDR2 (germline): SSHAT, FNYEAQ (reference sequence). The CDR3 contains 17 residues. CDR3 loop: CASSLGVAGAPQETQYF. DNA for the CDR3: TGTGCCAGCAGCTTAGGTGTAGCGGGAGCGCCCCAAGAGACCCAGTACTTC.

The rearrangement links TRBV30 to TRBJ1-2; tentatively, D is TRBD1 (6 bases). V was shortened by 0 bases and J by 7 bases, with 12 bases between the two germline ends. This CDR3 has 13 residues. CDR1 GTSNPN and CDR2 SVGIG come from the germline V gene (reference sequence). This chain's CDR3 is CAWSVGGGGGYTF. CDR3 nucleotide sequence: TGTGCCTGGAGTGTAGGGGGGGGAGGTGGCTACACCTTC.

This clonotype was detected once. The chain couples TRBV20-1 to TRBJ2-1; D possibly uses TRBD1 or TRBD2 (5 bases each). The CDR3 covers 16 residues. The V gene lost 0 bases and the J gene lost 0 bases, with 12 bases spanning the gap. The germline V gene has CDR1 DFQATT and CDR2 SNEGSKA (reference sequence). The CDR3 spells CSARDPGTSSYNEQFF. In nucleotides, the CDR3 is TGCAGTGCTAGAGATCCCGGGACGAGCTCCTACAATGAGCAGTTCTTC.

This chain uses TRBV3-1 with TRBJ2-3, with D possibly being TRBD1 or TRBD2 (5 bases each). The V end lost 1 base, the J end lost 2 bases, and 10 bases lay between the germline ends. The germline V gene has CDR1 LGHDT and CDR2 YNNKEL (reference sequence). The CDR3 extends over 15 amino acids. The CDR3 region has the DNA TGTGCCAGCAGCCAAGGGGACCTTCCCACAGATACGCAGTATTTT. It codes for CASSQGDLPTDTQYF.

The chain employs TRBV5-1 and TRBJ1-1; TRBD1 agrees at 7 bases. The CDR3 sequence is 14 residues long. J lost 2 bases, V lost 5 bases, and 6 bases had no gene match. Germline V gives CDR1 SGHRS, CDR2 YFSETQ. CDR3 nucleotides: TGCGCCAGCAGTTCAACAGGGGTCAACACTGAAGCTTTCTTT. Translating it yields CASSSTGVNTEAFF.

The CDR3 spells CASSLVLGGRSNQPQHF. The CDR3 DNA follows: TGCGCCAGCAGCTTGGTTTTGGGTGGCAGAAGTAATCAGCCCCAGCATTTT. The chain employs TRBV5-1 and TRBJ1-5; no reliable D call. CDR3 length: 17 amino acids. The germline V gene encodes CDR1 SGHRS and CDR2 YFSETQ. Between the trimmed V and J ends, which lost 0 bases and 4 bases, there was a span of 17 bases.

The chain carries TRBV12-3 or TRBV12-4 and TRBJ1-1; D gene unclear. Trimming took 5 bases from V and 4 from J, leaving 8 bases between them. This CDR3 has 12 residues. CDR3 in amino acids: CASSPTGTEAFF. The CDR3 DNA reads as TGTGCCAGCAGTCCAACGGGCACTGAAGCTTTCTTT.

The V and J genes are TRBV7-9 and TRBJ2-2, with D perhaps matching TRBD2 (6 bases). The CDR3 covers 16 residues. Deletions cut 0 bases from V and 0 bases from J, with 8 bases between. Germline V CDR1 and CDR2: SEHNR, FQNEAQ (reference sequence). In DNA, the CDR3 is TGTGCCAGCAGCTTAGCCGGGGGAGCGAACACCGGGGAGCTGTTTTTT. It codes for CASSLAGGANTGELFF.

V usage is TRBV12-3 or TRBV12-4 and J usage is TRBJ1-6; the D is unclear. The CDR3 extends over 16 amino acids. The germline V and J ends were trimmed by 1 base and 8 bases, with 15 bases remaining between them. CDR3 sequence reads: CASSLVGGIGDSPLHF. The CDR3 DNA is TGTGCCAGCAGTTTAGTAGGAGGTATCGGGGATTCACCCCTCCACTTT.

The chain has TRBV27 and TRBJ2-7; TRBD1 is a possible D gene (6 bases). There are 14 residues in the CDR3. Germline assignment: CDR1 MNHEY and CDR2 SMNVEV (reference sequence). With 6 bases removed from V and 6 bases from J, the gap between germline ends came to 18 bases. The CDR3 region has the DNA TGTGCCAGCAGGGGCAGTGGCAGGGGCTCCGAGCAGTACTTC. As protein: CASRGSGRGSEQYF.

This rearrangement joins TRBV20-1 to TRBJ1-1; D ambiguous. Germline CDR1 is DFQATT and CDR2 is SNEGSKA (reference sequence). This CDR3 spans 14 amino acids. Trimming left V 1 base short and J 1 base short, with 10 bases between. The CDR3 nucleotides read TGCAGTGCTAGAGGGGCCCCGGGGAACACTGAAGCTTTCTTT. Translating it yields CSARGAPGNTEAFF.

V and J are TRBV7-2 and TRBJ2-7; 8 nucleotides align to TRBD1. CDR3 length: 12 amino acids. V lost 6 bases, J lost 7 bases, and 5 bases stayed unmatched. From germline, CDR1 is SGHTA and CDR2 FQGNSA. The CDR3 DNA reads TGTGCCAGCAGGTCTGGACAGGGAGAGCAGTACTTC. The encoded protein is CASRSGQGEQYF. Full variable domain (outside the CDR3, taken from reference TRBV7-2 and TRBJ2-7): GAGVSQSPSNKVTEKGKDVELRCDPISGHTALYWYRQSLGQGLEFLIYFQGNSAPDKSGLPSDRFSAERTGGSVSTLTIQRTQQEDSAVYLCASRSGQGEQYFGPGTRLTVT.

V is TRBV29-1 and J is TRBJ2-5, with D possibly TRBD2 on 6 matching bases. This CDR3 contains 13 residues. V lost 7 bases, J lost 1 base, and 13 bases lay in between. Germline CDR1 SQVTM, CDR2 ANQGSEA. The CDR3 reads CSAGTSRQETQYF. DNA of the CDR3: TGCAGCGCGGGAACTAGCCGCCAAGAGACCCAGTACTTC.